Reported below is one T cell receptor beta chain. Its antigen is unidentified. This sample is drawn from a study of PD-1 blockade in classical Hodgkin lymphoma. After removal of 3 bases from V and 0 bases from J, the junction contained 3 bases not matched to a gene. CDR1 is KGHSH, CDR2 LQKENI, per germline. CDR3 length equals 15 residues. Clones were read by immunoSEQ multiplex PCR, and TCRdb kept only the in-frame ones, dropping some. The table includes approximately 89,000 clones, over 80% detected once. Indicated time point: cycle 4 day 1 (C4D1), after six to seven weeks of nivolumab. Autologous stem cell transplantation was followed by relapse in every patient, and brentuximab vedotin exposure varied. Study-wide results and limits: Reported baseline diversity: healthy donors highest, relapsed/refractory patients lowest.

The chain employs TRBV18 and TRBJ2-3, with 7 positions matching TRBD2. The origin of this receptor is a human donor with classical Hodgkin lymphoma. The source material was peripheral blood mononuclear cells (PBMCs), sampled before the fourth cycle of nivolumab. The CDR3 reads CASSPRRGSTDTQYF. CDR3 nucleotides: TGTGCCAGCTCACCGAGGCGGGGGAGCACAGATACGCAGTATTTT.